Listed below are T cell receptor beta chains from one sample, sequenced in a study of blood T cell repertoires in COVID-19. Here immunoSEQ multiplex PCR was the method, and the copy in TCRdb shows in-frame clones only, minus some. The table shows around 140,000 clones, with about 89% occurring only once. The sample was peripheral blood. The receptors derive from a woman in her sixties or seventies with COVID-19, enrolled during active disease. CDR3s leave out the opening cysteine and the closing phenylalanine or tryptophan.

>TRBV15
ATSRDLVGSHQPQH
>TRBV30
AWSVGQGPYEQY
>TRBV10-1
ASSESRGKNSPLH
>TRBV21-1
ASSKDGGPQSNQPQH
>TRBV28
ASRDSGLAYEQY
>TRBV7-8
ASSLARGSESNQPQH
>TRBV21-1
ASSKAGLSGTYEQY
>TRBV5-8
ASSPIRQGADYGYT
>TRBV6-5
ASSSQGVVSGNTIY
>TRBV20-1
SASMGGSSGANVLT
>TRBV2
ASSKGPGYTGELF
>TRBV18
ASSPQAGEGYT
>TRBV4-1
ASSQGDSKGTEAF
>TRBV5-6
ASSWRTVNTEAF
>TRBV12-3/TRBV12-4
ASSLARNTEAF
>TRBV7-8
ASSPRGGRDGYT
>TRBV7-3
ASSPGTGRQETQY
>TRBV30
AWTLSGASTDTQY
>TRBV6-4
ASSPNQGTDTQY
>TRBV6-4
ASSDFSSGGADTQY
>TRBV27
ASSGTGANSPLH
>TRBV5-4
ASSPKGYADTQY
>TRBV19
ASQVLGQDSPLH
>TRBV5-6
ASSSTAPGQGTNEKLF
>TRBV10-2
ASSESSDETQY
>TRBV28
ASSSTSGSNQPQH
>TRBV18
ASSLSARGGNNEQF
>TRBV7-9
ASSSAGQGPNQPQH
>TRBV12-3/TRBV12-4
ASSPQGDTEAF
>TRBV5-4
ASSPGQLTNSPLH
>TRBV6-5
ASNTDRLQETQY
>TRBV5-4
ASTLGGLAGGSEQF
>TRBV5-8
ASSSPLQTYSNQPQH
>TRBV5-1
ASSLGSSGQETQY
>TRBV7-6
ASSFSPGLAVDTQY
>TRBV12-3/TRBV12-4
ASKGTGSYEQY
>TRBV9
ASSVVPLGSTGNTGELF
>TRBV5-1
ASSPGTQANQPQH
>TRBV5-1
ASSLGGQLTYNEQF
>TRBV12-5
ASGYRDSSSGELF
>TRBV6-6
ASSYSAVGGNSPLH
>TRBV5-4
ASSSTGGSQTGELF